Sequencing of this T cell receptor (beta chain) was carried out in a study of shared clonotypes between healthy human individuals. Only in-frame clones appear in the TCRdb table, and some are missing; sequencing was by immunoSEQ multiplex PCR. The sample shows 470,000 or so clones, almost 80% of them seen only once. Germline V gene data show CDR1 as SGHTA and CDR2 as FQGNSA. V lost 2 bases, J lost 3 bases, and 6 bases lay in between. The CDR3 spans 13 residues. The chain recombines TRBV7-2 with TRBJ2-3; D remains unclear. This TCR derives from a woman aged 40 to 50 in good health. Some clones in this sample may be carry-over from other donors' samples. The sequenced material came from PBMCs. The CDR3 sequence: CASSLLGTDTQYF. The CDR3 nucleotides read TGTGCCAGCAGCTTACTTGGGACAGATACGCAGTATTTT. The whole variable domain, remainder taken from reference TRBV7-2 and TRBJ2-3, is GAGVSQSPSNKVTEKGKDVELRCDPISGHTALYWYRQSLGQGLEFLIYFQGNSAPDKSGLPSDRFSAERTGGSVSTLTIQRTQQEDSAVYLCASSLLGTDTQYFGPGTRLTVL.